This T cell receptor (beta chain) was documented in a study of early T cells in non-severe SARS-CoV-2 infection. The overall study: The study sequenced bulk RNA from unsorted whole blood, with chains unpaired.

In this sample, this clonotype turned up many times. Trimming took 0 bases from V and 5 from J; bases not matched to a gene: 8. The germline V gene encodes CDR1 LNHNV and CDR2 YYDKDF (reference sequence). The CDR3 is 16 amino acids. Individual cDNA molecules received unique molecular identifiers. MiXCR, applied by TCRdb to the 5' RACE reads, yields one record per CDR3 protein. The sample lists about 71,000 distinct CDR3 sequences, roughly an eighth occurring once. The sequence derives from an adult who was a healthcare worker with PCR-confirmed SARS-CoV-2 infection or an uninfected control (not recorded which). The chain has TRBV15 and TRBJ2-5; 8 bases match TRBD1. Sequencing was performed on whole blood. Here the CDR3 DNA reads TGTGCCACCAGCAGAGACGGCGACAGGGGATGGGAGACCCAGTACTTC. Translated, it gives CATSRDGDRGWETQYF.